Described below is a single T cell receptor (beta chain) sequence and its context. Its cognate antigen is unknown. These data belong to a study of T-cell reconstitution after alpha-beta-depleted transplantation in children. For TCRbeta, the library was prepared with unique molecular identifiers. TCRdb re-derived calls from the PCR reads in MiXCR, one entry per CDR3 protein. This table has 300,000 to 350,000 distinct CDR3 sequences, approximately 20% appearing once. Points from the study as a whole: After transplant, high TCRbeta diversity at day 60 in some patients arose from surviving recipient T cells and thymic progenitors. Reportedly, only several hundred clones from non-depleted graft cells drove alpha-beta T-cell counts at about two months.

The V and J ends lost 7 bases and 5 bases, in that order; junction bases with no gene match: 7. The CDR3 has 14 residues. The germline V gene has CDR1 SGHDT and CDR2 YYEEEE. V usage is TRBV5-6 and J usage is TRBJ2-7; 12 nucleotides align to TRBD1. This material consisted of PBMCs, mostly from graft donor cells, taken 180 days after TCRalphabeta/CD19-depleted stem cell transplant. This TCR came from a male patient younger than 18 who had a stem cell transplant for acute lymphoblastic leukemia, so the T cells may come from the graft donor. The chain's CDR3 is CASPRGQGAHEQYF. As DNA, the CDR3 is TGTGCCAGCCCGCGGGGACAGGGGGCCCACGAGCAGTACTTC.